This TCR beta chain is drawn from a study of blood T cell repertoires in COVID-19. Turning to the study itself: The United States, Italy and Spain were the sources of the acute and convalescent COVID-19 samples. The analysed material was cDNA or gDNA that came from T cells, B-cell-depleted T cells, or PBMCs.

Study processing details: Amplification of reference gene primers provided the estimated nucleated cell counts. Generated by immunoSEQ multiplex PCR, the TCRdb table keeps only in-frame clones and is missing some. D and trimming come from the DNA, and the V and J calls and clone size come from that table. The sample shows tens of thousands of clones, approximately 84% of them seen only once. The sequenced sample consisted of peripheral blood. This clonotype was obtained from a human donor in a cohort sampled during active COVID-19.

The CDR3 nucleotides read TGCGCCAGCAGCAGAAACGGACAGTCACCCCTCCACTTT. This encodes CASSRNGQSPLHF. The chain couples TRBV5-1 to TRBJ1-6, with D possibly TRBD1 on 6 matching bases. CDR3 length equals 13 residues. V was clipped by 4 bases and J by 10 bases, with 12 bases between them. Germline V gene data show CDR1 as SGHRS and CDR2 as YFSETQ. The full variable domain, its missing parts supplied by reference TRBV5-1 and TRBJ1-6, is KAGVTQTPRYLIKTRGQQVTLSCSPISGHRSVSWYQQTPGQGLQFLFEYFSETQRNKGNFPGRFSGRQFSNSRSEMNVSTLELGDSALYLCASSRNGQSPLHFGNGTRLTVT.